Below, one TCR beta chain is given with its context. Antigen specificity is unknown. Patients showing uncontrolled infection, other autoimmune disease, pregnancy or lactation were ineligible. The PBMCs studied were ones that came from about 10 ml fresh peripheral blood. The data are from a study of T cells in Graves' hyperthyroidism and ophthalmopathy. Study findings and constraints: Peripheral blood also featured most of the thyroid clonotypes expanded above 0.001. Ophthalmopathy was distinguished from stable hyperthyroidism by 13 V-J signatures.

Researchers took RNA transcripts and amplified the TCR beta CDR3 regions from them. First-round RT-PCR with HTBI primers amplified the TCR CDR3 region. A single record per CDR3 protein comes from TCRdb applying MiXCR to the multiplex PCR reads. The sample contains 450,000 to 600,000 distinct CDR3 sequences, nearly 20% of which appear only once. Germline V CDR1 and CDR2: MNHEY, SVGEGT. The CDR3 spans 12 residues. V lost 6 bases to trimming and J lost 6 bases, with 11 bases between them. The source is a middle-aged man with Graves' ophthalmopathy. The J gene is TRBJ1-2, the V gene TRBV6-2 or TRBV6-3, with D maybe TRBD1 (6 bases). The material sequenced was blood. DNA for the CDR3: TGTGCCAGCAGCGGGACATTCGATGGCTACACCTTC. It codes for CASSGTFDGYTF.